This T cell receptor (beta chain) comes out of a study of T cells after yellow fever vaccination. The V gene lost 4 bases and the J gene lost 0 bases, with 15 bases spanning the gap. CDR1 is SGHTA, CDR2 FQGNSA, per germline. The CDR3 is made up of 16 amino acids. TCRdb re-derived calls from the 5' RACE reads in MiXCR, one entry per CDR3 protein. The sample holds around 400,000 distinct CDR3 sequences, around a tenth seen once. Sequencing was performed on PBMCs, taken on the day of the first yellow fever vaccination. This receptor was identified in a young man who received the YFV17D yellow fever vaccine. This chain connects TRBV7-2 to TRBJ2-5; the D gene could be TRBD1 or TRBD2 (5 bases each). The CDR3 bases are TGTGCCAGCAGCTCACAGCCAGGGACCTACCAAGAGACCCAGTACTTC. Translation gives CASSSQPGTYQETQYF. Complete variable domain (other parts from reference TRBV7-2 and TRBJ2-5): GAGVSQSPSNKVTEKGKDVELRCDPISGHTALYWYRQSLGQGLEFLIYFQGNSAPDKSGLPSDRFSAERTGGSVSTLTIQRTQQEDSAVYLCASSSQPGTYQETQYFGPGTRLLVL.